The rows below give T cell receptor beta chains drawn from one sample of a study of T cells in localized non-small cell lung cancer. Sequencing was performed with immunoSEQ multiplex PCR; in TCRdb, only in-frame clones are kept and a portion is missing. Found here are about 52,000 clones, around 90% of them singletons; the top ten hold about 16%. The sample in question was PBMCs, obtained before any cancer treatment. The source of these receptors is a female donor with stage II lung adenocarcinoma. Both conserved end residues are part of each CDR3. D genes are given only for firm matches. Not every row has a clone size; where given, it reads once, few, many or a size class.

V gene: TRBV9; J gene: TRBJ1-3; clone size: NA; D gene: TRBD1; CDR3 DNA: TGTGCCAGCAGCCCGCGGGGAGGGGGCGACGCTGGAAACACCATATATTTT; CDR3 protein: CASSPRGGGDAGNTIYF
V gene: TRBV9; J gene: TRBJ1-1; clone size: few; D gene: NA; CDR3 DNA: TGTGCCAGCAGCGTAAGGGACACTGAAGCTTTCTTT; CDR3 protein: CASSVRDTEAFF
V gene: TRBV6-6; J gene: TRBJ1-1; clone size: NA; D gene: NA; CDR3 DNA: TGTGCCAGCAGTCCGTCCCGTGGTGGGAACACTGAAGCTTTCTTT; CDR3 protein: CASSPSRGGNTEAFF
V gene: TRBV7-2; J gene: TRBJ1-6; clone size: few; D gene: NA; CDR3 DNA: TGTGCCAGCAGCTCGCTTAGCATAGGGAATGCCTATAATTCACCCCTCCACTTT; CDR3 protein: CASSSLSIGNAYNSPLHF
V gene: TRBV6-6; J gene: TRBJ1-3; clone size: NA; D gene: NA; CDR3 DNA: TGTGCCAGCAGCACCTATGCTTATGCCGGAAACACCATATATTTT; CDR3 protein: CASSTYAYAGNTIYF
V gene: TRBV28; J gene: TRBJ1-2; clone size: few; D gene: TRBD1; CDR3 DNA: TGTGCCAGCAGAGGGGCCCTCGGGACAGGGATGTTCGTGGGGGTGGGAGGCTACACCTTC; CDR3 protein: CASRGALGTGMFVGVGGYTF
V gene: TRBV5-1; J gene: TRBJ1-4; clone size: NA; D gene: NA; CDR3 DNA: TGCGCCAGCAGCACCGGGGCGCCGGCGGAAAAACTGTTTTTT; CDR3 protein: CASSTGAPAEKLFF
V gene: TRBV9; J gene: TRBJ1-1; clone size: few; D gene: TRBD1; CDR3 DNA: TGTGCCAGCAGCGAAGGGGGCTCGAACACTGAAGCTTTCTTT; CDR3 protein: CASSEGGSNTEAFF
V gene: TRBV7-2; J gene: TRBJ2-7; clone size: NA; D gene: NA; CDR3 DNA: TGTGCCAGCAGCAATCCTGCACAGTACGAGCAGTACTTC; CDR3 protein: CASSNPAQYEQYF
V gene: TRBV7-6; J gene: TRBJ2-5; clone size: NA; D gene: NA; CDR3 DNA: TGTGCCAGCAGCTTAGGAGGACGGACACAAGAGACCCAGTACTTC; CDR3 protein: CASSLGGRTQETQYF
V gene: TRBV4-1; J gene: TRBJ1-5; clone size: NA; D gene: NA; CDR3 DNA: TGCGCCAGCAGCCAGGTTCGGGCGCTGAAAACGCCCCAGCATTTT; CDR3 protein: CASSQVRALKTPQHF
V gene: TRBV21-1; J gene: TRBJ1-1; clone size: NA; D gene: NA; CDR3 DNA: TGTGCCAGCAGCCGGAGGGAGGGGAGGACTGAAGCTTTCTTT; CDR3 protein: CASSRREGRTEAFF
V gene: TRBV18; J gene: TRBJ2-1; clone size: NA; D gene: TRBD2; CDR3 DNA: TGTGCCAGCTCCCCTCCCGGGCTAGCGGGTTTCAATGAGCAGTTCTTC; CDR3 protein: CASSPPGLAGFNEQFF
V gene: TRBV7-6; J gene: TRBJ2-7; clone size: few; D gene: NA; CDR3 DNA: TGTGCCAGCACCCCCGGGTGGAGCCCTTACGAGCAGTACTTC; CDR3 protein: CASTPGWSPYEQYF